One and the same sample provided the 8 T cell receptor beta chains below, sequenced in a study of vaccination and CD4 T cells after COVID-19. Their antigen targets remain unknown. Treatment of the sample: approximately 9-day PBMC culture with coronavirus spike peptide pools or control peptides (ViraFEST assay). Ahead of the COVID-19 pandemic (2011-2018), the CD4+ T cells of the unexposed donor were collected. Oncomine TCR Beta short-read sequencing was applied to DNA from cultured CD4+ T cells. TCRdb fed the PCR reads into MiXCR, producing one record per CDR3 protein. In the table there are thousands of distinct CDR3 sequences, approximately 42% of which are singletons. Sequenced: CD4+ T cells from blood, cultured in vitro. Receptors originate from a human donor in good health.

This clonotype was observed a handful of times. This sequence joins TRBV27 and TRBJ2-6, with a possible D match to TRBD1 (6 bases). V was pared by 10 bases and J by 2 bases, with 9 bases between. This CDR3 has 13 amino acids. Germline V lookup: CDR1 MNHEY, CDR2 SMNVEV (reference sequence). This CDR3 is CATRGAGANVLTF. As DNA, the CDR3 is TGTGCCACCAGGGGTGCTGGGGCCAACGTCCTGACTTTC.

The chain couples TRBV28 to TRBJ1-2; no clear D. V shed 4 bases and J shed 4 bases, with 7 bases lying between them. CDR1 MDHEN and CDR2 SYDVKM come from the germline V gene. This CDR3 comprises 12 residues. The CDR3 here is CASSSVLYGYTF. Written as DNA, the CDR3 is TGTGCCAGCAGTTCCGTCCTCTATGGCTACACCTTC.

The CDR3 DNA sequence: TGTGCCAGCAGCTCTTGGGGACTTTCCAATGAGCAGTTCTTC. Translation: CASSSWGLSNEQFF. This sequence joins TRBV12-3 or TRBV12-4 and TRBJ2-1, with D possibly being TRBD2 (6 bases). CDR3 size: 14 residues. V lost 6 bases, J lost 6 bases, and 15 bases lay in between.

This clonotype has just a few counts. This sequence joins TRBV20-1 and TRBJ2-3; D unresolved. V was clipped by 2 bases and J by 1 base, with 4 bases between them. The germline V gene encodes CDR1 DFQATT and CDR2 SNEGSKA (reference sequence). This CDR3 region has 12 residues. As DNA, the CDR3 is TGCAGTGCTAGACAGGGCACAGATACGCAGTATTTT. Its translation is CSARQGTDTQYF.

There are a few counts of this clonotype. The chain links TRBV2 to TRBJ1-2; no clear D. The CDR3 runs 13 residues. Trimming removed 5 bases from V and 0 bases from J, with 7 bases in between. Per germline, CDR1 SNHLY and CDR2 FYNNEI. DNA for the CDR3: TGTGCCAGCAGTTTCGAAGCTAACTATGGCTACACCTTC. It specifies CASSFEANYGYTF. The variable domain in full, with the rest retrieved from reference TRBV2 and TRBJ1-2, is EPEVTQTPSHQVTQMGQEVILRCVPISNHLYFYWYRQILGQKVEFLVSFYNNEISEKSEIFDDQFSVERPDGSNFTLKIRSTKLEDSAMYFCASSFEANYGYTFGSGTRLTVV.

The CDR3 DNA is TGTGCCAGCAGCCAAGGGGGGGGTAAGTCCCAGCCCCAGCATTTT. The encoded protein is CASSQGGGKSQPQHF. This rearrangement joins TRBV7-8 to TRBJ1-5; D is perhaps TRBD1 (6 bases). With 5 bases removed from V and 7 bases from J, the gap between germline ends came to 18 bases. CDR1 and CDR2 (germline): SGHVS, FQNEAQ. The CDR3 sequence is 15 residues long.

This sequence joins TRBV10-1 and TRBJ1-1; D is perhaps TRBD1 (6 bases). The V end lost 7 bases, the J end lost 3 bases, and 15 bases lay between the germline ends. Germline loops: CDR1 WNHNN, CDR2 SYGVQD (reference sequence). This CDR3 region has 14 residues. Written as DNA, the CDR3 is TGCGCCAGCAAGAAAACAACAGGGTACACTGAAGCTTTCTTT. It encodes CASKKTTGYTEAFF.

The gene calls are TRBV27 and TRBJ1-1; 10 positions match TRBD1. Germline values: CDR1 MNHEY, CDR2 SMNVEV (reference sequence). V dropped 6 bases and J dropped 1; count of bases not matched to a gene: 8. This CDR3 is 16 amino acids long. CDR3 bases: TGTGCCAGCAGCCCCGGACAGGGGGAAACGAACACTGAAGCTTTCTTT. Protein sequence: CASSPGQGETNTEAFF.